One sample yielded the 20 T cell receptor beta chains listed below, sequenced in a study of cytomegalovirus exposure and HLA in healthy donors. PCR employed 60 Vbeta and 13 Jbeta primers. The assay was immunoSEQ multiplex PCR, and TCRdb's table has in-frame clones only and misses some. The sample has 160,000 or so clones, more than 70% seen once. Sequencing input: PBMCs. The source of these receptors is a man younger than 40 in good health and CMV-seronegative.

This chain connects TRBV5-8 to TRBJ2-1; weak D call: TRBD1 (6 bases). The CDR3 length is 14 residues. V was clipped by 4 bases and J by 3 bases, with 11 bases between them. Germline V gene data show CDR1 as SGHTS and CDR2 as YDEGEE. The CDR3 loop is CASSHRANYNEQFF. The CDR3 DNA reads as TGTGCCAGCAGCCACAGGGCCAACTACAATGAGCAGTTCTTC. Full variable domain (missing parts from reference TRBV5-8 and TRBJ2-1): EAGVTQSPTHLIKTRGQQATLRCSPISGHTSVYWYQQALGLGLQFLLWYDEGEERNRGNFPPRFSGRQFPNYSSELNVNALELEDSALYLCASSHRANYNEQFFGPGTRLTVL.

The chain joins TRBV5-1 to TRBJ2-3; 7 nucleotides match TRBD2. Trimming cost V 4 bases and J 3 bases; bases outside gene matches: 11. The CDR3 covers 16 residues. Germline values: CDR1 SGHRS, CDR2 YFSETQ. The CDR3 loop is CASSQLVGGVTDTQYF. In nucleotides, the CDR3 is TGCGCCAGCAGCCAGCTTGTGGGGGGGGTGACAGATACGCAGTATTTT.

The rearrangement joins TRBV6-1 to TRBJ2-2; 9 bases fit TRBD2. J was trimmed by 0 bases and V by 6 bases; bases with no gene match: 2. CDR1 and CDR2 (germline): MNHNS, SASEGT. The CDR3 runs 15 residues. CDR3 residues: CASRTSGPNTGELFF. As DNA, the CDR3 is TGTGCCAGCAGAACTAGCGGGCCGAACACCGGGGAGCTGTTTTTT.

This rearrangement joins TRBV19 to TRBJ2-1; TRBD2 is a possible D gene (6 bases). The germline V gene has CDR1 LNHDA and CDR2 SQIVND (reference sequence). CDR3 size: 15 residues. V shed 4 bases and J shed 5 bases, with 15 bases lying between them. CDR3 sequence: CASSTPLRLDNEQFF. The DNA of the CDR3 is TGTGCCAGTAGTACCCCCCTCAGACTAGACAATGAGCAGTTCTTC. The entire variable domain, with the rest obtained from reference TRBV19 and TRBJ2-1, is as follows: DGGITQSPKYLFRKEGQNVTLSCEQNLNHDAMYWYRQDPGQGLRLIYYSQIVNDFQKGDIAEGYSVSREKKESFPLTVTSAQKNPTAFYLCASSTPLRLDNEQFFGPGTRLTVL.

This rearrangement joins TRBV11-3 to TRBJ2-7; D unresolved. Trimming pared 3 bases from V and 2 bases from J, leaving 8 bases between. The CDR3 spans 13 residues. Germline V gene data show CDR1 as SGHNT and CDR2 as YENEEA. The CDR3 region has the DNA TGTGCCAGCAGCTTTTCCAGTCCCTACGAGCAGTACTTC. Translated, it gives CASSFSSPYEQYF.

This clone came up a few times. V gene TRBV4-3 combines with J gene TRBJ2-1; 9 nucleotides line up with TRBD2. CDR1 and CDR2 from the germline V gene are LGHNA and YSLEER. The CDR3 runs to 16 residues. Trimming removed 0 bases from V and 6 bases from J; junction bases left unmatched: 6. The CDR3 region has the DNA TGCGCCAGCAGCCAAGATGGGGCTAGCGGGATCAATGAGCAGTTCTTC. Translation: CASSQDGASGINEQFF.

The chain carries TRBV15 and TRBJ1-2; 7 bases agree with TRBD1. Germline V lookup: CDR1 LNHNV, CDR2 YYDKDF (reference sequence). The CDR3 totals 14 residues. V was clipped by 8 bases and J by 3 bases; unmatched bases: 9. CDR3 nucleotides: TGTGCCACCCGAGCGACAGGGTCGTACTATGGCTACACCTTC. Its translation: CATRATGSYYGYTF.

The rearrangement joins TRBV14 to TRBJ2-1; perhaps TRBD2 as D (6 bases). CDR1 and CDR2 (germline): SGHDN, FVKESK. The ends were cut back, 3 bases at V and 9 bases at J, with 18 bases in the middle. The length of the CDR3 is 15 residues. CDR3 coding DNA: TGTGCCAGCAGCCATCTACTAGCTGGTGCAGGTGAGCAGTTCTTC. It encodes CASSHLLAGAGEQFF.

The chain has TRBV27 and TRBJ2-7, with a tentative D call TRBD2 (6 bases). V lost 2 bases and J lost 4, with 18 bases in between. The CDR3 covers 16 residues. Germline CDR1 reads MNHEY; CDR2 reads SMNVEV (reference sequence). CDR3 region: CASSLIGGDGEYEQYF. DNA for the CDR3: TGTGCCAGCAGTTTAATCGGCGGGGACGGAGAGTACGAGCAGTACTTC.

The rearrangement links TRBV11-2 to TRBJ1-1; D is ambiguous. V was clipped by 5 bases and J by 4 bases, with 14 bases between them. The CDR3 has 14 amino acids. Per the germline V gene, CDR1 is SGHAT and CDR2 is FQNNGV. The CDR3 region has the DNA TGTGCCAGCAGCCATTGGACTTCGACCACTGAAGCTTTCTTT. Translated: CASSHWTSTTEAFF.

This clone was observed a few times. The rearrangement uses TRBV9 and TRBJ2-5; 7 bases map to TRBD1. The length of the CDR3 is 14 residues. After removal of 2 bases from V and 4 bases from J, the junction contained 5 bases not matched to a gene. Germline V gene data show CDR1 as SGDLS and CDR2 as YYNGEE. In DNA, the CDR3 is TGTGCCAGCAGCGTGACAGGGAACGCAGAGACCCAGTACTTC. It yields the protein CASSVTGNAETQYF.

V and J are TRBV4-3 and TRBJ2-3, with D tentatively TRBD2 (6 bases). V dropped 0 bases and J dropped 0 bases, with 10 bases sitting between them. This CDR3 has 16 amino acids. Germline CDR1 reads LGHNA; CDR2 reads YSLEER. CDR3 residues: CASSQEGDFSTDTQYF. For the CDR3, the DNA is TGCGCCAGCAGCCAAGAAGGGGACTTCAGCACAGATACGCAGTATTTT.

The genes are TRBV5-1 and TRBJ1-2; D call uncertain. This CDR3 has 15 amino acids. Trimming took 0 bases from V and 4 from J, leaving 13 bases between them. Germline V gene sequence: CDR1 SGHRS, CDR2 YFSETQ. CDR3 amino acids: CASSLERGSPYGYTF. The CDR3 coding sequence is TGCGCCAGCAGCTTGGAAAGAGGCAGTCCCTATGGCTACACCTTC. The whole variable domain, filled in from reference TRBV5-1 and TRBJ1-2, reads KAGVTQTPRYLIKTRGQQVTLSCSPISGHRSVSWYQQTPGQGLQFLFEYFSETQRNKGNFPGRFSGRQFSNSRSEMNVSTLELGDSALYLCASSLERGSPYGYTFGSGTRLTVV.

The chain uses TRBV15 and TRBJ2-7; 9 nucleotides match TRBD1. This CDR3 has 15 amino acids. The germline V gene encodes CDR1 LNHNV and CDR2 YYDKDF (reference sequence). V lost 3 bases and J lost 5; bases outside the gene matches: 8. CDR3 bases: TGTGCCACCAGCAGTTCCGGGACAGGGCTCCACGAGCAGTACTTC. As protein: CATSSSGTGLHEQYF.

J is TRBJ1-2 and V is TRBV7-8, with a tentative D call TRBD1 (6 bases). With 5 bases removed from V and 1 base from J, the gap between germline ends came to 8 bases. The CDR3 contains 13 residues. Germline CDR1 and CDR2: SGHVS and FQNEAQ. The CDR3 is CASSRDNNYGYTF. CDR3 DNA: TGTGCCAGCAGCCGGGACAATAACTATGGCTACACCTTC.

This clone has only one observation. This chain connects TRBV7-6 to TRBJ2-3, with 9 positions matching TRBD2. The CDR3 runs 15 residues. The J segment lost 4 bases and the V segment lost 1 base, leaving 3 bases of the junction unmatched. Germline-derived CDR1 and CDR2 are SGHVS and FNYEAQ. CDR3 DNA: TGTGCCAGCAGCTTAGGTAGCGGGAGTTCAGATACGCAGTATTTT. This sequence encodes CASSLGSGSSDTQYF.

This clone showed up just once. The genes are TRBV30 and TRBJ2-2; 8 bases fit TRBD2. After removal of 4 bases from V and 4 bases from J, the junction contained 14 bases not matched to a gene. The CDR3 consists of 17 residues. Per germline, CDR1 GTSNPN and CDR2 SVGIG (reference sequence). This CDR3 reads CAWISVAGPGGTGELFF. In DNA form, the CDR3 reads TGTGCCTGGATCTCAGTAGCGGGGCCCGGGGGCACCGGGGAGCTGTTTTTT.

The chain joins TRBV2 to TRBJ2-2; 7 nucleotides match TRBD1. Trimming cost V 8 bases and J 7 bases; bases outside gene matches: 10. The length of the CDR3 is 14 residues. Germline values: CDR1 SNHLY, CDR2 FYNNEI. As DNA, the CDR3 is TGTGCCAGCGGGGGACAGCCTGCAGGCGGGGAGCTGTTTTTT. Translated, it gives CASGGQPAGGELFF.

The chain is built from TRBV25-1 and TRBJ2-3; tentative D call: TRBD2 (5 bases). The CDR3 sequence is 12 residues long. V was trimmed by 7 bases and J by 2 bases, leaving 7 bases between them. Germline V gene data show CDR1 as MGHDK and CDR2 as SYGVNS. The CDR3 DNA reads TGTGCCAGCACGAGGGACACAGATACGCAGTATTTT. Translated, it gives CASTRDTDTQYF.

V usage is TRBV5-4 and J usage is TRBJ2-7, with a possible D match to TRBD1 (5 bases). Germline V CDR1 and CDR2: SGHNT, YYREEE (reference sequence). The CDR3 has 16 amino acids. V lost 3 bases, J lost 3 bases, and 19 bases lay in between. The chain's CDR3 is CASSWTPDMMNYEQYF. CDR3 bases: TGTGCCAGCAGCTGGACCCCGGACATGATGAACTACGAGCAGTACTTC.